This T cell receptor beta chain is drawn from a study of post-analysis software for immune sequencing data. Study conclusions and caveats: Patients showed TRBV5-6, TRBV5-1 and TRBV20-1 among five TRBV segments more frequent than in controls.

Details on this clonotype: Its antigen is as yet unknown.

Every TCR beta cDNA library bore unique molecular identifiers. TCRdb analysed the PCR reads with MiXCR anew, one entry per CDR3 protein. The sample holds 650,000 to 900,000 distinct CDR3 sequences; 46% are singletons and the top ten take 4% to 5%. The length of the CDR3 is 16 residues. Per germline, CDR1 MNHEY and CDR2 SVGEGT. The genes are TRBV6-2 or TRBV6-3 and TRBJ2-4, with 8 positions matching TRBD1. The end of the DNA fits TRBJ2-7 better, so the J call may be wrong. The origin of this receptor is a girl aged 10 to 17 with multiple sclerosis. Sequenced: blood. The CDR3: CASRPPRTGLRNEQYF. CDR3 in DNA: TGTGCCAGCAGACCGCCCCGGACAGGGTTGAGAAACGAGCAGTACTTC.